This record concerns one TCR beta chain sequence. The source of the sample is a study of blood T cell repertoires in COVID-19. Study-wide background: The origin of the acute and convalescent COVID-19 samples was the United States, Italy and Spain. Nucleic acid was either cDNA or gDNA, and it came from T cells, B-cell-depleted T cells, or PBMCs.

Per the original methods: Amplification from reference gene primers served as the basis for estimated nucleated cell counts. The data were produced by immunoSEQ multiplex PCR, yet TCRdb's version contains in-frame clones alone and is incomplete. D and trimming come from the DNA, and the V and J calls and clone size come from that table. The sample contains about 56,000 clones, around 90% of which appear only once. Germline V gene data show CDR1 as SGDLS and CDR2 as YYNGEE. The CDR3 covers 15 residues. The V gene lost 0 bases and the J gene lost 2 bases, with 8 bases spanning the gap. V usage is TRBV9 and J usage is TRBJ2-2; D possibly corresponds to TRBD1 (6 bases). The sequenced sample was peripheral blood. This clonotype was obtained from a human donor in a cohort sampled during active COVID-19. CDR3 DNA sequence: TGTGCCAGCAGCGTAGGGACAGTAAACACCGGGGAGCTGTTTTTT. Translated, it gives CASSVGTVNTGELFF. The whole variable domain, filled in from reference TRBV9 and TRBJ2-2, reads DSGVTQTPKHLITATGQRVTLRCSPRSGDLSVYWYQQSLDQGLQFLIQYYNGEERAKGNILERFSAQQFPDLHSELNLSSLELGDSALYFCASSVGTVNTGELFFGEGSRLTVL.